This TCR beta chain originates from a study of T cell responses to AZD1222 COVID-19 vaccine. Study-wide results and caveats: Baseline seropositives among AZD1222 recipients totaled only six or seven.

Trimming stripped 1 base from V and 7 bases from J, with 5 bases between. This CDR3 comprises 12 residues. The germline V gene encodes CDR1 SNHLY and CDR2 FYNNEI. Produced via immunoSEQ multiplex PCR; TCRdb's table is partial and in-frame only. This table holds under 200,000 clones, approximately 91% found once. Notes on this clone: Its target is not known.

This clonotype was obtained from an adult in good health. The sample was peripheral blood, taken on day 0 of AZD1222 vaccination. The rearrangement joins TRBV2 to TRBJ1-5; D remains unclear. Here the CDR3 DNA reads TGTGCCAGCAGTGAAGGAGGCCAGCCCCAGCATTTT. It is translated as CASSEGGQPQHF.